This T cell receptor beta chain appears in the sequencing data of a study of blood T cell repertoires in COVID-19. Study as a whole: Nucleic acid was either cDNA or gDNA, and it came from T cells, B-cell-depleted T cells, or PBMCs.

Original data processing: For nucleated cells, counts were estimated from reference gene primer amplification. Only in-frame clones appear in the TCRdb table, and some are missing; sequencing was by immunoSEQ multiplex PCR. For V, J and clone size, that table is used; D and trimming come from the DNA. The data contain 95,000 or so clones, over 75% of them singletons. This CDR3 contains 14 residues. CDR1 is LNHDA and CDR2 is SQIVND in the germline V gene (reference sequence). The ends lost 7 bases at V and 4 bases at J; junction bases unmatched: 4. The chain combines TRBV19 with TRBJ2-2; 9 nucleotides agree with TRBD1. Sequenced: peripheral blood. The source of this sequence is a human donor in a cohort sampled during active COVID-19. CDR3 DNA: TGTGCCAGTACCGAGACAGGGGGCACCGGGGAGCTGTTTTTT. Its protein product is CASTETGGTGELFF.